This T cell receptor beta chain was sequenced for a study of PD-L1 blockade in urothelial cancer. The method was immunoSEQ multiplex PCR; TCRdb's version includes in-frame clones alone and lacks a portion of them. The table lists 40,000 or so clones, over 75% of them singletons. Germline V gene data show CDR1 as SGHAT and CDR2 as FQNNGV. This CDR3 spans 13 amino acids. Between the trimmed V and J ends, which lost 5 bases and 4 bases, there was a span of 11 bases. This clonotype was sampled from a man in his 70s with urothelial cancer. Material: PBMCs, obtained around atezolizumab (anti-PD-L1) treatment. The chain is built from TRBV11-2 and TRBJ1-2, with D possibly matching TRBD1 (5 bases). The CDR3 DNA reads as TGTGCCAGCAGCCGGGGGGAGGCCTATGGCTACACCTTC. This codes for CASSRGEAYGYTF.